These 26 T cell receptor beta chains were all obtained from the same sample, sequenced in a study of post-analysis software for immune sequencing data. Points from the study as a whole: With TRBV5-6, TRBV5-1 and TRBV20-1 included, about 5 TRBV segments were more frequent in patients than in controls.

Their specific antigens are unknown. Built from TCR beta cDNA, the libraries had unique molecular identifiers in them. TCRdb independently ran MiXCR on the PCR reads; one entry per CDR3 protein. The sample lists hundreds of thousands of distinct CDR3 sequences, 30% occurring once. Source material: blood. These receptor sequences come from a girl aged 10-17 years with multiple sclerosis.

This clonotype was seen a few times. This chain links TRBV6-6 with TRBJ1-2; D not certain. V was trimmed by 2 bases and J by 5 bases, leaving 9 bases between them. CDR1 is MNHNY and CDR2 is SVGAGI in the germline V gene (reference sequence). The CDR3 has 13 residues. In nucleotides, the CDR3 is TGTGCCAGCAGTTACGTGCCAGAATATGGCTACACCTTC. Translation gives CASSYVPEYGYTF.

The chain joins TRBV3-1 to TRBJ2-3; TRBD1 matches at 10 bases. The J segment lost 1 base and the V segment lost 4 bases, leaving 5 bases of the junction unmatched. Germline CDR1 and CDR2: LGHDT and YNNKEL (reference sequence). CDR3 length: 16 amino acids. In DNA, the CDR3 is TGTGCCAGCAGCCCGACAGGGGGCAGAGGCACAGATACGCAGTATTTT. Translating it yields CASSPTGGRGTDTQYF.

V usage is TRBV5-5 and J usage is TRBJ2-7; no clear D gene. Germline lookup yields CDR1 SGHKS and CDR2 YYEKEE (reference sequence). V dropped 2 bases and J dropped 0 bases, with 9 bases sitting between them. The CDR3 is 14 amino acids. The CDR3: CASSFQTSSYEQYF. The CDR3 nucleotides are TGTGCCAGCAGCTTCCAGACGAGCTCCTACGAGCAGTACTTC.

The chain joins TRBV15 to TRBJ2-1; 9 bases match TRBD2. The CDR3 is 18 residues long. Trimming at V came to 0 bases and at J to 8 bases, leaving 14 bases not matched to a gene. The germline V gene has CDR1 LNHNV and CDR2 YYDKDF (reference sequence). The CDR3 sequence is CATSRDRVLAGISDEQFF. Here the CDR3 DNA reads TGTGCCACCAGCAGAGATCGAGTCCTAGCGGGAATCTCAGATGAGCAGTTCTTC.

There are many counts of this clonotype. V usage is TRBV12-3 or TRBV12-4 and J usage is TRBJ2-7, with 12 bases lining up with TRBD2. V gave up 4 bases and J gave up 0 bases; unmatched junction bases: 1. The CDR3 runs to 15 residues. The CDR3 is CASSWTSGNSYEQYF. Written as DNA, the CDR3 is TGTGCCAGCAGTTGGACTAGCGGGAACTCCTACGAGCAGTACTTC.

The chain combines TRBV27 with TRBJ2-1; D uncertain. Trimming removed 6 bases at V and 9 bases at J, with 18 bases between. CDR1 is MNHEY and CDR2 is SMNVEV in the germline V gene (reference sequence). This CDR3 spans 14 amino acids. The CDR3 reads CASSQKSGRVEQFF. Here the CDR3 DNA reads TGTGCCAGCAGCCAAAAGAGTGGACGGGTTGAGCAGTTCTTC.

The chain carries TRBV3-1 and TRBJ2-4; unclear D gene. V was pared by 0 bases and J by 9 bases, with 12 bases between. CDR1 LGHDT and CDR2 YNNKEL come from the germline V gene (reference sequence). This CDR3 has 14 residues. CDR3 nucleotides: TGTGCCAGCAGCCAAGATACAACTATCGGCATTCAGTACTTC. As protein: CASSQDTTIGIQYF.

The sample holds a few counts of this clonotype. The missing conserved phenylalanine or tryptophan at the end of this CDR3 makes a read error likely. The V call is TRBV6-5, the J call TRBJ1-2, with a tentative D call TRBD1 (5 bases). Germline CDR1 is MNHEY and CDR2 is SVGAGI. The CDR3 runs 14 residues. The V end was cut by 6 bases, the J end by 6 bases, with 17 bases between. The CDR3 sequence is CASSYLAGQDGYTC. For the CDR3, the DNA is TGTGCCAGCAGCTACCTCGCGGGGCAGGATGGCTACACCTGC.

The V call is TRBV25-1, the J call TRBJ1-2, with D unclear. Germline V gives CDR1 MGHDK, CDR2 SYGVNS. Trimming left V 1 base short and J 8 bases short, with 5 bases between. CDR3 length equals 11 residues. The CDR3 here is CASSELGGYTF. Written as DNA, the CDR3 is TGTGCCAGCAGTGAATTGGGCGGCTACACCTTC.

This chain joins TRBV27 and TRBJ2-1; 10 nucleotides agree with TRBD2. The CDR3 is 14 amino acids. J gave up 5 bases and V 7 bases, and 5 bases lay outside the gene matches. Germline V gene sequence: CDR1 MNHEY, CDR2 SMNVEV (reference sequence). This CDR3 is CASTLAGAHNEQFF. Written as DNA, the CDR3 is TGTGCCAGCACGCTAGCGGGGGCTCACAATGAGCAGTTCTTC.

The J gene is TRBJ2-5, the V gene TRBV20-1, with 13 bases matching TRBD2. Unmatched junction bases numbered 5, after V lost 6 bases and J lost 4 bases. From germline, CDR1 is DFQATT and CDR2 SNEGSKA (reference sequence). This CDR3 comprises 14 residues. The CDR3 loop reads CSATSGGALETQYF. The CDR3 DNA follows: TGCAGTGCAACTAGCGGGGGGGCTTTAGAGACCCAGTACTTC.

In its sample, this clonotype was seen a few times. The chain couples TRBV7-2 to TRBJ2-3; 7 nucleotides line up with TRBD1. This CDR3 has 14 amino acids. Per germline, CDR1 SGHTA and CDR2 FQGNSA. J gave up 0 bases and V 4 bases, and 1 base lay outside the gene matches. This CDR3 reads CASSWDRSTDTQYF. In DNA form, the CDR3 reads TGTGCCAGCAGCTGGGACAGAAGCACAGATACGCAGTATTTT.

This clonotype showed up just a few times. This sequence joins TRBV6-5 and TRBJ2-7; perhaps TRBD2 as D (5 bases). The better agreement between TRBJ2-5 and the DNA end casts doubt on the J call. The CDR3 totals 12 residues. Germline-derived CDR1 and CDR2 are MNHEY and SVGAGI. The CDR3 coding sequence is TGTGCCAGCAGCGCCTCCGGAGGGACCCAGTACTTC. Its protein product is CASSASGGTQYF.

V gene TRBV5-1 combines with J gene TRBJ2-1, with D maybe TRBD1 (5 bases). Per germline, CDR1 SGHRS and CDR2 YFSETQ. The V end lost 0 bases, the J end lost 9 bases, and 16 bases lay between the germline ends. The CDR3 covers 15 residues. The CDR3 reads CASSLGGYAPGEQFF. Written as DNA, the CDR3 is TGCGCCAGCAGCTTGGGGGGCTACGCTCCCGGTGAGCAGTTCTTC.

The sample holds many counts of this clonotype. The chain links TRBV5-1 to TRBJ1-6; D remains unclear. Per germline, CDR1 SGHRS and CDR2 YFSETQ. V dropped 4 bases and J dropped 10 bases, with 15 bases sitting between them. This CDR3 comprises 14 residues. The CDR3 DNA is TGCGCCAGCAGCCCGGCGGGTTTTGGATCACCCCTCCACTTT. It codes for CASSPAGFGSPLHF.

This clonotype came up a few times. The rearrangement uses TRBV25-1 and TRBJ2-3, with 8 bases matching TRBD2. CDR1 and CDR2 from the germline V gene are MGHDK and SYGVNS. V lost 3 bases to trimming and J lost 6 bases; unmatched junction nucleotides: 11. The CDR3 loop spans 16 amino acids. The CDR3 region has the DNA TGTGCCAGCAGTGAGGGGGCCGGGAGGGAGGTCGATACGCAGTATTTT. As protein: CASSEGAGREVDTQYF.

This clonotype was counted at least ten times. The chain joins TRBV20-1 to TRBJ1-2; no firm D call. The V and J ends lost 0 bases and 3 bases respectively, with 8 bases between them. There are 13 residues in the CDR3. From germline, CDR1 is DFQATT and CDR2 SNEGSKA (reference sequence). The DNA for the CDR3 is TGCAGTGCTAGAGATTTGGAGGACTATGGCTACACCTTC. It encodes CSARDLEDYGYTF.

The rearrangement links TRBV5-5 to TRBJ1-2; D call uncertain. V lost 4 bases to trimming and J lost 8 bases, with 21 bases between them. The CDR3 spans 15 residues. The germline V gene has CDR1 SGHKS and CDR2 YYEKEE (reference sequence). CDR3 residues: CASSPLGSRSLGYTF. The CDR3 coding sequence is TGTGCCAGCAGCCCATTGGGGTCAAGGTCCCTCGGCTACACCTTC.

This clonotype occurred a few times. The chain joins TRBV29-1 to TRBJ2-2, with unresolved D. This CDR3 contains 13 residues. Per the germline V gene, CDR1 is SQVTM and CDR2 is ANQGSEA. The V gene lost 3 bases and the J gene lost 0 bases, with 5 bases spanning the gap. The CDR3 sequence is CSVDNSNTGELFF. DNA of the CDR3: TGCAGCGTTGATAATTCGAACACCGGGGAGCTGTTTTTT.

V usage is TRBV24-1 and J usage is TRBJ2-1; D is undetermined. V lost 5 bases and J 4 bases, leaving 8 bases between the germline ends. The germline gives CDR1 KGHDR, CDR2 SFDVKD. The CDR3 extends over 13 amino acids. The CDR3 loop reads CATSGNLYNEQFF. The CDR3 region has the DNA TGTGCCACCAGTGGTAACTTATACAATGAGCAGTTCTTC.

This clonotype has only a few counts. The chain links TRBV5-1 to TRBJ2-1; D is undetermined. The CDR3 runs 13 residues. The V end was cut by 4 bases, the J end by 7 bases, with 12 bases between. CDR1 and CDR2 (germline): SGHRS, YFSETQ. CDR3 DNA sequence: TGCGCCAGCAGCCCCAGCAGGAGTAATGAGCAGTTCTTC. It is translated as CASSPSRSNEQFF. Filled out from reference TRBV5-1 and TRBJ2-1, the complete variable domain reads KAGVTQTPRYLIKTRGQQVTLSCSPISGHRSVSWYQQTPGQGLQFLFEYFSETQRNKGNFPGRFSGRQFSNSRSEMNVSTLELGDSALYLCASSPSRSNEQFFGPGTRLTVL.

The CDR3 bases are TGCAGCGCTGAGAAGAGGAGCCGGGAGACCCAGTACTTC. Translating it yields CSAEKRSRETQYF. This chain joins TRBV29-1 and TRBJ2-5, with D hard to call. Germline V lookup: CDR1 SQVTM, CDR2 ANQGSEA. Trimming cost V 7 bases and J 5 bases, with 17 bases left between them. The CDR3 totals 13 residues.

The chain links TRBV29-1 to TRBJ2-3; 7 bases agree with TRBD2. The CDR3 is made up of 15 amino acids. Germline CDR1 reads SQVTM; CDR2 reads ANQGSEA. V shed 2 bases, J shed 0 bases, and the junction held 5 bases outside the gene matches. CDR3 loop: CSVELAAYSTDTQYF. CDR3 coding DNA: TGCAGCGTTGAACTAGCGGCTTACAGCACAGATACGCAGTATTTT.

V usage is TRBV20-1 and J usage is TRBJ2-7; 7 bases match TRBD1. CDR1 is DFQATT and CDR2 is SNEGSKA in the germline V gene (reference sequence). This CDR3 has 13 residues. The V gene end was trimmed by 6 bases and the J gene end by 1 base; junction bases not matched to a gene: 6. Here the CDR3 DNA reads TGCAGTGCCCTTGACAGGGATTCCTACGAGCAGTACTTC. Protein: CSALDRDSYEQYF.

The V call is TRBV20-1, the J call TRBJ2-1; 11 bases line up with TRBD2. The length of the CDR3 is 17 residues. Germline V gene lookup returns CDR1 DFQATT and CDR2 SNEGSKA (reference sequence). V was pared by 5 bases and J by 0 bases, with 9 bases of the junction left unmatched. The CDR3, as DNA: TGCAGTGCTTCCGGGACTAGCGGAAGAATCTCCTACAATGAGCAGTTCTTC. Translation: CSASGTSGRISYNEQFF.

This chain links TRBV19 with TRBJ2-3; 7 bases agree with TRBD2. The CDR3 is 14 residues long. The ends lost 4 bases at V and 0 bases at J; junction bases unmatched: 1. Germline V gene lookup returns CDR1 LNHDA and CDR2 SQIVND (reference sequence). DNA of the CDR3: TGTGCCAGTAGTACTAGCGGAAGCACAGATACGCAGTATTTT. This codes for CASSTSGSTDTQYF.